This record looks at one T cell receptor beta chain sequence and its context. This sample is drawn from a study of cytomegalovirus exposure and HLA in healthy donors. V lost 5 bases, J lost 3 bases, and 5 bases stayed unmatched. The CDR3 contains 14 residues. Germline lookup yields CDR1 LNHDA and CDR2 SQIVND (reference sequence). In the PCR, 60 Vbeta and 13 Jbeta primers were used. Assay: immunoSEQ multiplex PCR; the TCRdb copy retains only in-frame clones and omits some. The repertoire includes some 180,000 clones, 70% to 75% of them detected once, and around 3% sits in the top ten. The sequence was obtained from a male donor in good health and CMV-seronegative. This chain uses TRBV19 with TRBJ2-7, with 9 bases that match TRBD1. Sequencing was done on a sample of PBMCs. The CDR3 DNA is TGTGCCAGTAGTCCGACAGGGGGGGGCTACGAGCAGTACTTC. Translated: CASSPTGGGYEQYF.